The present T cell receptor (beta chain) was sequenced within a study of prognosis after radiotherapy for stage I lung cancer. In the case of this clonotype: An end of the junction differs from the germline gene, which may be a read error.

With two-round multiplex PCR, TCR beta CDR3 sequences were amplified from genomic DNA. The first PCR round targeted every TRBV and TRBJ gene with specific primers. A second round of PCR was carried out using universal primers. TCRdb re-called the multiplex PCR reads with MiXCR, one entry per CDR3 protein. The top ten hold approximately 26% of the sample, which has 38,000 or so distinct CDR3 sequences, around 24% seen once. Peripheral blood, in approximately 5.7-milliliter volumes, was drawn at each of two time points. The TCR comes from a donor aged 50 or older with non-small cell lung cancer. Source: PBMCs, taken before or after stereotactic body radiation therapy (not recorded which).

CDR3 nucleotides: TGTGCCAGCCCTCCCGGGACAGGGTCGTACAATGAGCAATTCTTC. It is translated as CASPPGTGSYNEQFF. The chain has TRBV6-1 and TRBJ2-1; 9 bases align to TRBD1. CDR1 is MNHNS and CDR2 is SASEGT in the germline V gene. The CDR3 has 15 residues.